This TCR beta chain was identified during a study of cytomegalovirus exposure and HLA in healthy donors. Primers for the PCR totalled 60 Vbeta and 13 Jbeta. Data came from immunoSEQ multiplex PCR; TCRdb stores just in-frame clones and leaves some out. The sample records 95,000 to 120,000 clones, 82% being singletons. This clone has more than one count but fewer than ten. Germline lookup yields CDR1 SGHTA and CDR2 FQGNSA. CDR3 size: 13 residues. The germline V and J ends were trimmed by 10 bases and 1 base, with 13 bases remaining between them. Sequencing was performed on PBMCs. This rearrangement joins TRBV7-2 to TRBJ1-1, with D uncertain. This clonotype originated in a young woman in good health and CMV-seronegative. The DNA for the CDR3 is TGTGCCATCCTCTACAGCTGGAACACTGAAGCTTTCTTT. Encoded protein: CAILYSWNTEAFF.